This is a list of T cell receptor beta chains from one sample in a study of immune cell composition in non-small cell lung cancer. Some clones are missing from TCRdb's copy, which holds only in-frame ones; the method was immunoSEQ multiplex PCR. The sample holds about 4,000 clones, about three quarters seen once. Input material: non-adjacent lung tissue. These receptor sequences come from a human donor with non-small cell lung cancer. CDR3s include the opening cysteine and the closing phenylalanine or tryptophan. Each record gives: V gene, J gene, D gene, CDR3 protein. The D gene is left open where the match is weak.

v_gene: TRBV5-4
j_gene: TRBJ2-2
d_gene: TRBD1
CDR3aa: CASSLHWTGGTGELFF

v_gene: TRBV6-4
j_gene: TRBJ2-1
d_gene: TRBD2
CDR3aa: CASSPQTSVYNEQFF

v_gene: TRBV4-1
j_gene: TRBJ1-2
d_gene: TRBD1
CDR3aa: CASRHSTSEKGATGYTF

v_gene: TRBV25-1
j_gene: TRBJ2-1
d_gene: TRBD2
CDR3aa: CASSGTSGALDEQFF

v_gene: TRBV9
j_gene: TRBJ2-2
d_gene: .
CDR3aa: CASSPRPQGAGELFF

v_gene: TRBV28
j_gene: TRBJ2-1
d_gene: TRBD2
CDR3aa: CASSLWILAGGPGEQFF

v_gene: TRBV19
j_gene: TRBJ2-1
d_gene: TRBD2
CDR3aa: CASSMIAKATSGSEQFF

v_gene: TRBV28
j_gene: TRBJ2-2
d_gene: TRBD2
CDR3aa: CASGLGREVLNTGELFF

v_gene: TRBV2
j_gene: TRBJ1-5
d_gene: .
CDR3aa: CASRQGNSNQPQHF

v_gene: TRBV5-1
j_gene: TRBJ1-1
d_gene: .
CDR3aa: CASSLAVGQGTEAFF

v_gene: TRBV10-3
j_gene: TRBJ2-5
d_gene: .
CDR3aa: CAISTRTEETQYF

v_gene: TRBV25-1
j_gene: TRBJ1-2
d_gene: .
CDR3aa: CASSESAGLYYGYTF

v_gene: TRBV4-1
j_gene: TRBJ1-4
d_gene: .
CDR3aa: CASSQGWRGAEEKLFF

v_gene: TRBV6-1
j_gene: TRBJ2-3
d_gene: .
CDR3aa: CASSGHRVGTDTQYF

v_gene: TRBV5-1
j_gene: TRBJ1-6
d_gene: .
CDR3aa: CASSSGSGYNSPLHF

v_gene: TRBV19
j_gene: TRBJ1-2
d_gene: TRBD1
CDR3aa: CATLRQGSNYGYTF

v_gene: TRBV6-4
j_gene: TRBJ2-2
d_gene: .
CDR3aa: CASSDSGHAGELFF

v_gene: TRBV6-1
j_gene: TRBJ2-7
d_gene: TRBD2
CDR3aa: CATRGTSAHEQYF

v_gene: TRBV18
j_gene: TRBJ2-7
d_gene: .
CDR3aa: CASSSQGPEQYF

v_gene: TRBV2
j_gene: TRBJ1-3
d_gene: .
CDR3aa: CASSVRRNTIYF

v_gene: TRBV11-2
j_gene: TRBJ2-1
d_gene: TRBD2
CDR3aa: CASSLEGGEQFF

v_gene: TRBV29-1
j_gene: TRBJ2-1
d_gene: TRBD2
CDR3aa: CSVPTSGRLWDNEQFF

v_gene: TRBV4-2
j_gene: TRBJ2-1
d_gene: TRBD2
CDR3aa: CASSQVGLAYNEQFF

v_gene: TRBV5-1
j_gene: TRBJ2-5
d_gene: .
CDR3aa: CASSLTGLGETQYF

v_gene: TRBV29-1
j_gene: TRBJ2-2
d_gene: .
CDR3aa: CSVESGSYTGELFF

v_gene: TRBV7-9
j_gene: TRBJ1-2
d_gene: .
CDR3aa: CASSPGSRGYNYGYTF

v_gene: TRBV7-6
j_gene: TRBJ2-5
d_gene: .
CDR3aa: CASSLYRQETQYF

v_gene: TRBV28
j_gene: TRBJ2-1
d_gene: .
CDR3aa: CASSPVHNEQFF

v_gene: TRBV7-6
j_gene: TRBJ2-7
d_gene: .
CDR3aa: CASSLTAYEQYF

v_gene: TRBV7-9
j_gene: TRBJ2-3
d_gene: TRBD2
CDR3aa: CASSAGRDTDTQYF

v_gene: TRBV30
j_gene: TRBJ2-3
d_gene: .
CDR3aa: CAWSVRRGGTDTQYF

v_gene: TRBV9
j_gene: TRBJ2-7
d_gene: TRBD1
CDR3aa: CASNRGPLSYEQYF

v_gene: TRBV19
j_gene: TRBJ1-2
d_gene: TRBD1
CDR3aa: CASSIYRGNYGYTF

v_gene: TRBV4-1
j_gene: TRBJ2-7
d_gene: .
CDR3aa: CASSQAWSRLYDEQYF

v_gene: TRBV5-6
j_gene: TRBJ1-1
d_gene: TRBD1
CDR3aa: CASSLQGANTEAFF

v_gene: TRBV29-1
j_gene: TRBJ2-7
d_gene: TRBD2
CDR3aa: CSVGKGVAGPYEQYF

v_gene: TRBV29-1
j_gene: TRBJ2-5
d_gene: TRBD2
CDR3aa: CSVETSGRETQYF

v_gene: TRBV15
j_gene: TRBJ2-1
d_gene: .
CDR3aa: CATSRVGGGEQFF

v_gene: TRBV10-3
j_gene: TRBJ2-2
d_gene: TRBD1
CDR3aa: CAISADRGVSGELFF

v_gene: TRBV4-1
j_gene: TRBJ1-4
d_gene: .
CDR3aa: CASSQARSDEKLFF

v_gene: TRBV25-1
j_gene: TRBJ2-7
d_gene: .
CDR3aa: CASSRAGSYEQYF

v_gene: TRBV14
j_gene: TRBJ2-4
d_gene: TRBD1
CDR3aa: CASSQESWAGGENIQYF

v_gene: TRBV5-1
j_gene: TRBJ2-7
d_gene: TRBD2
CDR3aa: CASSLRGVYEQYF

v_gene: TRBV7-9
j_gene: TRBJ2-7
d_gene: .
CDR3aa: CASSASRDTYEQYF

v_gene: TRBV9
j_gene: TRBJ2-3
d_gene: TRBD1
CDR3aa: CASSVGIPGQATDTQYF

v_gene: TRBV6-1
j_gene: TRBJ1-6
d_gene: TRBD1
CDR3aa: CASSESQQGFRVSYNSPLHF

v_gene: TRBV19
j_gene: TRBJ1-2
d_gene: .
CDR3aa: CASSLNRHTYGYTF

v_gene: TRBV5-1
j_gene: TRBJ2-7
d_gene: .
CDR3aa: CASSEGAELTYEQYF

v_gene: TRBV14
j_gene: TRBJ2-1
d_gene: .
CDR3aa: CASSPDSWFNEQFF

v_gene: TRBV7-9
j_gene: TRBJ2-7
d_gene: .
CDR3aa: CASMTYTGYEQYF

v_gene: TRBV18
j_gene: TRBJ2-5
d_gene: .
CDR3aa: CASSHGEETQYF

v_gene: TRBV6-5
j_gene: TRBJ2-7
d_gene: .
CDR3aa: CASTSSSREQYF

v_gene: TRBV7-9
j_gene: TRBJ2-3
d_gene: TRBD2
CDR3aa: CASSLAASGGTDTQYF